This entry is about one TCR beta chain. What it binds is not known. Sample-barcoded 5' priming and a J-beta primer mix drove a second PCR of about 6 to 12 cycles. Every cDNA molecule carried a tag from a template-switch adaptor bearing 12 random nucleotides. TCRdb passed the 5' RACE reads through MiXCR, listing each CDR3 protein once. Of approximately 1.5 million distinct CDR3 sequences in the sample, about 32% were seen once. CDR1 DFQATT and CDR2 SNEGSKA come from the germline V gene (reference sequence). The CDR3 runs to 15 residues. V was clipped by 1 base and J by 5 bases; unmatched bases: 9. These data are taken from a study of blood T cells in healthy people across ages. Study-wide points: Because donor CMV status was unknown, expanded clonotype changes were possibly confounded.

This clonotype originated in a woman aged 25 to 39 in good health. The sequencing input was blood. V gene TRBV20-1 combines with J gene TRBJ2-5; TRBD2 matches at 8 bases. The CDR3 protein is CSARVPGGAGETQYF. CDR3 bases: TGCAGTGCTAGAGTTCCCGGGGGGGCCGGGGAGACCCAGTACTTC.